These 19 T cell receptor beta chains share one sample of origin, sequenced in a study of CD8 T cells in Susac syndrome. Roughly 0.45 to 1 ug RNA was reverse transcribed with random hexamers. TCRdb passed the immunoSEQ multiplex PCR reads through MiXCR, listing each CDR3 protein once. The top ten hold about 0.25% of the sample, which has 65,000 to 75,000 distinct CDR3 sequences, 95% seen once. The material sequenced was CD8+ T cells from PBMCs. These receptors were obtained from a human donor in good health.

This rearrangement joins TRBV7-3 to TRBJ2-3, with 10 bases aligning to TRBD1. The V gene's germline CDR1 is SGHTA and CDR2 FQGTGA. The V segment lost 3 bases and the J segment 4 bases; nucleotides outside the gene matches: 4. This CDR3 is built from 15 residues. CDR3 sequence: CASSFGTGAPDTQYF. Here the CDR3 DNA reads TGTGCCAGCAGCTTTGGGACAGGGGCGCCAGATACGCAGTATTTT.

The chain couples TRBV21-1 to TRBJ2-1; TRBD1, the table's D call, lacks a check against the DNA. TRBV21-1 is deemed a pseudogene. This CDR3 has 13 residues. Written as DNA, the CDR3 is TGTGCCAGCAGGCCCAGGGGGCTCCATGAGCAGTTCTTC. It translates to CASRPRGLHEQFF.

The genes are TRBV20-1 and TRBJ2-7, with D possibly matching TRBD2 (7 bases). The CDR3 spans 13 residues. Germline V gives CDR1 DFQATT, CDR2 SNEGSKA (reference sequence). Deletions cut 3 bases from V and 1 base from J, with 10 bases between. The CDR3 is CSARAGASYEQYF. CDR3 DNA: TGCAGTGCTAGGGCGGGGGCGTCCTACGAGCAGTACTTC.

The rearrangement links TRBV5-4 to TRBJ2-3, with D uncertain. The germline V gene has CDR1 SGHNT and CDR2 YYREEE (reference sequence). This CDR3 has 14 residues. Trimming stripped 4 bases from V and 4 bases from J, with 13 bases between. CDR3 amino acids: CASSNDQDADTQYF. As DNA, the CDR3 is TGTGCCAGCAGCAATGACCAGGACGCAGATACGCAGTATTTT.

The rearrangement joins TRBV9 to TRBJ2-2; 9 bases match TRBD2. CDR1 is SGDLS, CDR2 YYNGEE, per germline. There are 16 residues in the CDR3. The V segment lost 0 bases and the J segment 6 bases; nucleotides outside the gene matches: 6. CDR3 bases: TGTGCCAGCAGCGTAGGCCTAGCGGGGAGGTCCGGGGAGCTGTTTTTT. Translated, it gives CASSVGLAGRSGELFF.

This clonotype showed up just once. V usage is TRBV28 and J usage is TRBJ2-5; D is unclear. Deletions cut 4 bases from V and 5 bases from J, with 11 bases between. This CDR3 region has 13 residues. Germline CDR1 is MDHEN and CDR2 is SYDVKM. Here the CDR3 reads CASSSGFVETQYF. The CDR3 DNA is TGTGCCAGCAGTTCAGGATTTGTGGAGACCCAGTACTTC. The full variable domain, completed using reference TRBV28 and TRBJ2-5, is DVKVTQSSRYLVKRTGEKVFLECVQDMDHENMFWYRQDPGLGLRLIYFSYDVKMKEKGDIPEGYSVSREKKERFSLILESASTNQTSMYLCASSSGFVETQYFGPGTRLLVL.

V and J are TRBV9 and TRBJ1-1; D is possibly TRBD1 (5 bases). The CDR3 has 15 amino acids. Trimming cost V 0 bases and J 4 bases, with 13 bases left between them. Germline assignment: CDR1 SGDLS and CDR2 YYNGEE. CDR3 sequence reads: CASSVAAGSGTEAFF. In DNA, the CDR3 is TGTGCCAGCAGCGTAGCTGCAGGGTCGGGCACTGAAGCTTTCTTT.

The chain recombines TRBV5-1 with TRBJ1-2; D gene unclear. With 4 bases removed from V and 6 bases from J, the gap between germline ends came to 13 bases. The CDR3 covers 13 residues. Germline CDR1 SGHRS, CDR2 YFSETQ. DNA for the CDR3: TGCGCCAGCAGCGTATGGCAGTTGGATGGCTACACCTTC. Protein sequence: CASSVWQLDGYTF.

V gene TRBV12-3 or TRBV12-4 combines with J gene TRBJ1-6; no definite D call. This CDR3 comprises 14 residues. The V and J ends lost 1 base and 9 bases respectively, with 10 bases between them. The CDR3 DNA is TGTGCCAGCAGTTTAGGGTCGAAAGGTTCACCCCTCCACTTT. Its translation is CASSLGSKGSPLHF.

CDR3 protein: CASSQNNQPQHF. The CDR3 DNA is TGTGCCAGCAGCCAAAACAATCAGCCCCAGCATTTT. The gene calls are TRBV5-6 and TRBJ1-5, with no clear D. The CDR3 is 12 residues long. Germline loops: CDR1 SGHDT, CDR2 YYEEEE. With 4 bases removed from V and 3 bases from J, the gap between germline ends came to 5 bases.

CDR3 residues: CSVDVSMGYTF. Written as DNA, the CDR3 is TGCAGCGTTGATGTCAGTATGGGCTACACCTTC. The chain uses TRBV29-1 and TRBJ1-2; D remains ambiguous. The CDR3 sequence is 11 residues long. V was clipped by 3 bases and J by 8 bases, with 10 bases between them. CDR1 SQVTM and CDR2 ANQGSEA come from the germline V gene.

The chain uses TRBV7-9 and TRBJ2-5; 8 positions match TRBD1. CDR3 size: 14 residues. V shed 1 base and J 4 bases; nucleotides not matched to a gene: 2. CDR1 and CDR2 from the germline V gene are SEHNR and FQNEAQ (reference sequence). The CDR3 sequence is CASSLVQGGETQYF. The CDR3 DNA sequence: TGTGCCAGCAGCTTAGTACAGGGGGGAGAGACCCAGTACTTC.

The V and J genes are TRBV5-4 and TRBJ2-3; D perhaps matches TRBD2 (7 bases). Germline V CDR1 and CDR2: SGHNT, YYREEE (reference sequence). V was trimmed by 5 bases and J by 2 bases, leaving 15 bases between them. The CDR3 covers 15 residues. CDR3 loop: CASRQYGGLTDTQYF. Here the CDR3 DNA reads TGTGCCAGCAGACAATACGGGGGGCTCACAGATACGCAGTATTTT.

This rearrangement joins TRBV5-1 to TRBJ2-3; 7 bases fit TRBD1. The CDR3 is made up of 17 amino acids. Germline assignment: CDR1 SGHRS and CDR2 YFSETQ. V shed 5 bases and J 5 bases; nucleotides not matched to a gene: 17. CDR3 protein: CASSLDGTGVLGDTQYF. The CDR3 bases are TGCGCCAGCAGTTTAGATGGTACAGGGGTGCTTGGAGATACGCAGTATTTT.

The J gene is TRBJ1-2, the V gene TRBV10-3; maybe TRBD1 (6 bases). Germline V lookup: CDR1 ENHRY, CDR2 SYGVKD. V was clipped by 10 bases and J by 6 bases, with 15 bases between them. The CDR3 runs 12 residues. For the CDR3, the DNA is TGTGCCACCCGACACAGGGATGATGGCTACACCTTC. Residues: CATRHRDDGYTF.

This clonotype occurred once. CDR3 sequence: CASSHPPSQETQYF. The CDR3 bases are TGCGCCAGCAGTCATCCTCCAAGCCAAGAGACCCAGTACTTC. This chain connects TRBV23-1 to TRBJ2-5; D remains ambiguous. TRBV23-1 is labeled an ORF, and its function is uncertain. The CDR3 is made up of 14 amino acids. Trimming cost V 3 bases and J 1 base, with 9 bases left between them.

This clonotype appeared a single time. The rearrangement links TRBV3-1 to TRBJ2-7, with D possibly matching TRBD1 (5 bases). The V and J ends lost 0 bases and 3 bases respectively, with 9 bases between them. This CDR3 contains 14 residues. CDR1 and CDR2 from the germline V gene are LGHDT and YNNKEL (reference sequence). DNA for the CDR3: TGTGCCAGCAGCCAAGATCTTGACAGCTACGAGCAGTACTTC. Translating gives CASSQDLDSYEQYF.

V and J are TRBV7-8 and TRBJ2-7; TRBD2 is a possible D gene (5 bases). CDR1 is SGHVS, CDR2 FQNEAQ, per germline. The CDR3 is 13 amino acids. CDR3 residues: CASTIITDYEQCV. CDR3 coding DNA: TGTGCCAGCACCATAATTACAGACTACGAGCAGTGCGTC.

This chain uses TRBV28 with TRBJ1-5, with unresolved D. This CDR3 is 15 amino acids long. V was pared by 6 bases and J by 0 bases, with 12 bases between. Germline-derived CDR1 and CDR2 are MDHEN and SYDVKM. Written as DNA, the CDR3 is TGTGCCAGCAGAAGCGGTTTTAGTAGCAATCAGCCCCAGCATTTT. The encoded protein is CASRSGFSSNQPQHF.